Described below is a single TCR beta chain sequence and its context. Germline CDR1 is LGHDT and CDR2 is YNNKEL (reference sequence). J was trimmed by 9 bases and V by 4 bases; bases with no gene match: 0. The CDR3 has 12 amino acids. The sample belongs to a study of blood T cell repertoires in COVID-19. The wider study: The study drew acute and convalescent COVID-19 samples from the United States, Italy and Spain. T cells, B-cell-depleted T cells, or PBMCs supplied cDNA or gDNA.

As processed by the authors: Reference gene primers were amplified, and this amplification served to estimate nucleated cell counts. Assay used: immunoSEQ multiplex PCR; TCRdb lists only in-frame clones, some missing. D and trimming were read from the DNA, whereas the V and J calls and clone size are those reported in that table. The table records approximately 300,000 clones, roughly 91% of them present only once. This chain links TRBV3-1 (or the pseudogene TRBV3-2) with TRBJ2-1; TRBD1 matches 10 bases. The sequence came from a man aged 40-55 years with acute or convalescent COVID-19. The sequenced sample was peripheral blood. This CDR3 is CASSRTGGEQFF. Here the CDR3 DNA reads TGTGCCAGCAGCCGGACAGGGGGTGAGCAGTTCTTC.